The 27 T cell receptor beta chains below all came from one sample that was sequenced in a study of shared T cell receptors in the human thymus. TCRdb keeps only in-frame clones here, not all; method: immunoSEQ multiplex PCR. The sample holds 640,000 or so clones, 87% seen once. These data are also associated with another study on human thymus T cells.

The sample consisted of thymocytes. The receptor source for this set is a boy in the first two years of life with a congenital heart defect.

The V call is TRBV28, the J call TRBJ2-1; TRBD2 agrees at 12 bases. The CDR3 has 16 residues. Per germline, CDR1 MDHEN and CDR2 SYDVKM. Unmatched junction bases numbered 7, after V lost 5 bases and J lost 5 bases. CDR3 bases: TGTGCCAGCAGTCCAACTAGCGGGGGGTTAGACAATGAGCAGTTCTTC. Translation: CASSPTSGGLDNEQFF.

The chain couples TRBV19 to TRBJ2-7, with unresolved D. CDR3 length equals 13 residues. Germline CDR1 is LNHDA and CDR2 is SQIVND (reference sequence). Deletions cut 6 bases from V and 1 base from J, with 10 bases between. DNA for the CDR3: TGTGCCAGTAGCCCCCCTCGGTCCTACGAGCAGTACTTC. Its translation is CASSPPRSYEQYF.

The chain joins TRBV5-1 to TRBJ2-3; D possibly corresponds to TRBD1 (5 bases). The V and J ends lost 2 bases and 3 bases respectively, with 7 bases between them. Germline V lookup: CDR1 SGHRS, CDR2 YFSETQ. The CDR3 runs 13 residues. CDR3 DNA: TGCGCCAGCAGCTTTCGACAGACAGATACGCAGTATTTT. This sequence encodes CASSFRQTDTQYF.

The chain uses TRBV30 and TRBJ2-1, with 8 bases identical to TRBD2. CDR1 is GTSNPN and CDR2 is SVGIG in the germline V gene (reference sequence). The ends lost 3 bases at V and 2 bases at J; junction bases unmatched: 9. This CDR3 spans 16 amino acids. CDR3 residues: CAWRPPAGGTYNEQFF. In nucleotides, the CDR3 is TGTGCCTGGAGACCCCCCGCGGGAGGAACCTACAATGAGCAGTTCTTC.

The chain employs TRBV6-6 and TRBJ1-5, with 7 bases lining up with TRBD1. The CDR3 covers 16 residues. The germline CDR1 and CDR2 sequences are MNHNY and SVGAGI (reference sequence). Unmatched junction bases numbered 10, after V lost 5 bases and J lost 3 bases. The CDR3 sequence: CASSTLGQKHNQPQHF. The CDR3, as DNA: TGTGCCAGCAGTACATTGGGACAGAAACACAATCAGCCCCAGCATTTT.

The CDR3: CASSHPSPASGRALQETQYF. The DNA of the CDR3 is TGCGCCAGCAGCCACCCCTCCCCGGCTAGCGGGAGGGCACTCCAAGAGACCCAGTACTTC. The chain combines TRBV4-1 with TRBJ2-5, with 12 bases matching TRBD2. Germline V gives CDR1 MGHRA, CDR2 YSYEKL. The trim removed 3 bases at V and 1 base at J, leaving 15 bases unmatched. The CDR3 has 20 residues.

The chain links TRBV5-1 to TRBJ2-1; D may be TRBD2 (6 bases). The V and J ends lost 1 base and 2 bases respectively, with 10 bases between them. The CDR3 covers 15 residues. CDR1 is SGHRS, CDR2 YFSETQ, per germline. CDR3 nucleotides: TGCGCCAGCAGCTTGACGGGAGCTACCTACAATGAGCAGTTCTTC. Amino acids: CASSLTGATYNEQFF.

V usage is TRBV30 and J usage is TRBJ2-1; 8 bases agree with TRBD1. Looked up from germline, CDR1 is GTSNPN and CDR2 is SVGIG (reference sequence). V shed 3 bases, J shed 6 bases, and the junction held 4 bases outside the gene matches. The CDR3 loop spans 13 amino acids. CDR3 in amino acids: CAWRARGRNEQFF. CDR3 nucleotide sequence: TGTGCCTGGAGGGCCAGGGGGCGCAATGAGCAGTTCTTC. The whole variable domain, remainder taken from reference TRBV30 and TRBJ2-1, is SQTIHQWPATLVQPVGSPLSLECTVEGTSNPNLYWYRQAAGRGLQLLFYSVGIGQISSEVPQNLSASRPQDRQFILSSKKLLLSDSGFYLCAWRARGRNEQFFGPGTRLTVL.

As DNA, the CDR3 is TGCAGCGTTGATGAATTCGGGCACCGGGACAGGGTCGGCAATCAGCCCCAGCATTTT. Protein: CSVDEFGHRDRVGNQPQHF. This chain connects TRBV29-1 to TRBJ1-5, with 9 bases matching TRBD1. CDR3 size: 19 residues. J was trimmed by 2 bases and V by 3 bases; bases with no gene match: 17. Germline values: CDR1 SQVTM, CDR2 ANQGSEA.

V gene TRBV12-5 combines with J gene TRBJ2-1; 8 bases map to TRBD1. This CDR3 has 16 amino acids. V was clipped by 4 bases and J by 9 bases; unmatched bases: 14. Germline CDR1 is LGHNT and CDR2 is FRNRAP. The CDR3 DNA reads TGTGCTAGTGGTTACTTATCAGGGGGCGCGTCGTGTGAGCAGTTCTTC. Protein: CASGYLSGGASCEQFF.

The chain employs TRBV7-9 and TRBJ2-2, with D possibly TRBD1 on 5 matching bases. The CDR3 covers 16 residues. V was pared by 5 bases and J by 3 bases, with 16 bases between. Germline loops: CDR1 SEHNR, CDR2 FQNEAQ (reference sequence). CDR3 sequence (DNA): TGTGCCAGCAGCACGAACAGGCTCGTTGACACCGGGGAGCTGTTTTTT. Amino acids: CASSTNRLVDTGELFF.

In DNA, the CDR3 is TGCGCCAGCAGCCAAGACCTAGCGGGGGGCGAGACCCAGTACTTC. It translates to CASSQDLAGGETQYF. V gene TRBV4-3 combines with J gene TRBJ2-5; the match to TRBD2 covers 11 bases. Germline V gene data show CDR1 as LGHNA and CDR2 as YSLEER. The CDR3 is made up of 15 amino acids. The J segment lost 5 bases and the V segment lost 0 bases, leaving 2 bases of the junction unmatched.

V gene TRBV30 combines with J gene TRBJ2-2; 7 bases are shared with TRBD2. The ends lost 2 bases at V and 5 bases at J; junction bases unmatched: 17. Germline-derived CDR1 and CDR2 are GTSNPN and SVGIG (reference sequence). The CDR3 extends over 18 amino acids. CDR3 region: CAWSRREWAVWITGELFF. The CDR3 DNA reads as TGTGCCTGGAGTCGGCGGGAGTGGGCTGTCTGGATTACCGGGGAGCTGTTTTTT. The full variable domain, in which reference TRBV30 and TRBJ2-2 provide the parts outside the CDR3, is SQTIHQWPATLVQPVGSPLSLECTVEGTSNPNLYWYRQAAGRGLQLLFYSVGIGQISSEVPQNLSASRPQDRQFILSSKKLLLSDSGFYLCAWSRREWAVWITGELFFGEGSRLTVL.

The J gene is TRBJ1-5, the V gene TRBV4-3, with 7 bases fitting TRBD1. With 4 bases clipped from V and 5 bases from J, the junction kept 5 bases outside the gene matches. CDR1 LGHNA and CDR2 YSLEER come from the germline V gene. CDR3 length: 14 amino acids. The CDR3 loop reads CASSPGQVDQPQHF. In DNA form, the CDR3 reads TGCGCCAGCAGCCCAGGACAGGTGGATCAGCCCCAGCATTTT.

This clone showed up just a few times. This sequence joins TRBV5-6 and TRBJ2-7; 12 bases are shared with TRBD2. J gave up 4 bases and V 0 bases, and 2 bases lay outside the gene matches. Germline CDR1 is SGHDT and CDR2 is YYEEEE. The CDR3 length is 15 residues. CDR3: CASSLALAGGYEQYF. In nucleotides, the CDR3 is TGTGCCAGCAGCTTGGCACTAGCGGGGGGATACGAGCAGTACTTC. The entire variable domain, with the rest obtained from reference TRBV5-6 and TRBJ2-7, is as follows: DAGVTQSPTHLIKTRGQQVTLRCSPKSGHDTVSWYQQALGQGPQFIFQYYEEEERQRGNFPDRFSGHQFPNYSSELNVNALLLGDSALYLCASSLALAGGYEQYFGPGTRLTVT.

The chain recombines TRBV4-1 with TRBJ2-2; 7 nucleotides match TRBD1. The CDR3 sequence is 19 residues long. J gave up 1 base and V 2 bases, and 13 bases lay outside the gene matches. The germline CDR1 and CDR2 sequences are MGHRA and YSYEKL. The CDR3 reads CASSQFRDSYLGNTGELFF. CDR3 DNA sequence: TGCGCCAGCAGCCAATTCCGGGACAGCTACTTGGGGAACACCGGGGAGCTGTTTTTT.

The chain uses TRBV5-6 and TRBJ1-5, with D hard to call. This CDR3 region has 15 residues. Per germline, CDR1 SGHDT and CDR2 YYEEEE. Trimming took off 1 base at V and 1 base at J, with 9 bases between the two ends. CDR3 in DNA: TGTGCCAGCAGCTTGAAGAACTTCAGCAATCAGCCCCAGCATTTT. It encodes CASSLKNFSNQPQHF.

The chain recombines TRBV11-3 with TRBJ2-2; the match to TRBD1 covers 9 bases. Looked up from germline, CDR1 is SGHNT and CDR2 is YENEEA. Trimming at V came to 1 base and at J to 3 bases, leaving 3 bases not matched to a gene. CDR3 length equals 16 residues. Written as DNA, the CDR3 is TGTGCCAGCAGCTTAGGAGGACAGGGGTACACCGGGGAGCTGTTTTTT. It translates to CASSLGGQGYTGELFF.

The rearrangement joins TRBV29-1 to TRBJ2-5; D gene unclear. The CDR3 consists of 15 residues. V shed 4 bases and J shed 2 bases, with 17 bases lying between them. CDR1 and CDR2 from the germline V gene are SQVTM and ANQGSEA. The CDR3 bases are TGCAGCGTTGGAAACCCCCCAAACAATCAAGAGACCCAGTACTTC. Protein: CSVGNPPNNQETQYF.

For the CDR3, the DNA is TGTGCCAGCAGTTACTGGGGCAGAGGCTATGGCTACACCTTC. Translating gives CASSYWGRGYGYTF. V is TRBV6-5 and J is TRBJ1-2, with D possibly being TRBD1 (5 bases). CDR3 length: 14 residues. Germline V CDR1 and CDR2: MNHEY, SVGAGI. The ends were cut back, 1 base at V and 4 bases at J, with 10 bases in the middle.

The CDR3 loop reads CASSLDRDRTYEQYF. The CDR3 DNA follows: TGTGCCAGCAGCTTAGACCGGGACAGGACCTACGAGCAGTACTTC. The gene calls are TRBV11-1 and TRBJ2-7; 8 positions match TRBD1. In germline, CDR1 is SGHAT, CDR2 FQDESV (reference sequence). After removal of 1 base from V and 2 bases from J, the junction contained 4 bases not matched to a gene. CDR3 length: 15 residues.

The count of this clone is one. This chain connects TRBV14 to TRBJ2-7; D is unclear. The CDR3 is 12 amino acids. V lost 3 bases and J lost 3, with 6 bases in between. Germline-derived CDR1 and CDR2 are SGHDN and FVKESK. For the CDR3, the DNA is TGTGCCAGCAGCCAGCAACTCTACGAGCAGTACTTC. This encodes CASSQQLYEQYF.

The chain uses TRBV5-6 and TRBJ2-7, with D tentatively TRBD1 (5 bases). Deletions cut 1 base from V and 5 bases from J, with 13 bases between. Germline V gene lookup returns CDR1 SGHDT and CDR2 YYEEEE. This CDR3 is built from 14 residues. As DNA, the CDR3 is TGTGCCAGCAGCTTGAAACAGGTATTCGACGAGCAGTACTTC. This sequence encodes CASSLKQVFDEQYF.

This chain links TRBV28 with TRBJ2-5; TRBD1 matches at 7 bases. This CDR3 has 15 amino acids. With V trimmed by 4 bases and J by 4 bases, 9 bases remained unmatched. The germline CDR1 and CDR2 sequences are MDHEN and SYDVKM. CDR3 amino acids: CASSSEDRPAETQYF. CDR3 coding DNA: TGTGCCAGCAGTTCCGAGGACAGGCCTGCAGAGACCCAGTACTTC.

The rearrangement uses TRBV11-2 and TRBJ1-4, with a weak D call TRBD1 (5 bases). Germline lookup yields CDR1 SGHAT and CDR2 FQNNGV. Trimming removed 3 bases from V and 2 bases from J, with 13 bases in between. The CDR3 extends over 16 amino acids. The CDR3 region has the DNA TGTGCCAGCAGCTTCCAGAGTAGGGGTACTAATGAAAAACTGTTTTTT. This codes for CASSFQSRGTNEKLFF.

The J gene is TRBJ2-7, the V gene TRBV5-1; 8 positions match TRBD1. Germline trimming cut 1 base from V and 0 bases from J; bases unmatched to any gene: 12. Germline CDR1 and CDR2: SGHRS and YFSETQ. The CDR3 has 18 residues. The DNA for the CDR3 is TGCGCCAGCAGCTTGAAGGGACAGGAAGTCCCGAGCTCCTACGAGCAGTACTTC. It encodes CASSLKGQEVPSSYEQYF. The full variable domain, with the rest looked up from reference TRBV5-1 and TRBJ2-7, is KAGVTQTPRYLIKTRGQQVTLSCSPISGHRSVSWYQQTPGQGLQFLFEYFSETQRNKGNFPGRFSGRQFSNSRSEMNVSTLELGDSALYLCASSLKGQEVPSSYEQYFGPGTRLTVT.

The CDR3 DNA follows: TGTGCCACCCGGGACATACCCTACAATGAGCAGTTCTTC. It is translated as CATRDIPYNEQFF. The chain carries TRBV6-6 and TRBJ2-1, with D possibly matching TRBD1 (6 bases). CDR1 is MNHNY, CDR2 SVGAGI, per germline (reference sequence). V was shortened by 10 bases and J by 2 bases, with 12 bases between the two germline ends. CDR3 size: 13 residues.